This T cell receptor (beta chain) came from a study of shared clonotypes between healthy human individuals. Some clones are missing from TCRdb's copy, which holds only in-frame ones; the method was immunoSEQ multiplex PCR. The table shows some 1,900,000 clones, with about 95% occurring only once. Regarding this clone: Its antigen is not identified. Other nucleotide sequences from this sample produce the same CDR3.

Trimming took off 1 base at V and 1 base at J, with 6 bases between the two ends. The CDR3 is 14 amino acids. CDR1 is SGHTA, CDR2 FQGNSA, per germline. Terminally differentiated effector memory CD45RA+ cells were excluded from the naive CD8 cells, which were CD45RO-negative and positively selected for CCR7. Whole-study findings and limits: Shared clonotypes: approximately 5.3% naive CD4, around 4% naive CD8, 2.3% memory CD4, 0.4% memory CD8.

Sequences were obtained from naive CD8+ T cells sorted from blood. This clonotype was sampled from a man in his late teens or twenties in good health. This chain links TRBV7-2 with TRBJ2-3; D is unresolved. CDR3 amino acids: CASSLVGGTDTQYF. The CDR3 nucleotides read TGTGCCAGCAGCTTAGTTGGTGGCACAGATACGCAGTATTTT.